This is a list of T cell receptor beta chains from one sample in a study of blood T cell repertoires in COVID-19. Assay used: immunoSEQ multiplex PCR; TCRdb lists only in-frame clones, some missing. The sample holds about 150,000 clones; 80% to 90% are singletons and the top ten take more than 14%. The material sequenced was peripheral blood. The receptors stem from a woman between 40 and 50 years old with acute or convalescent COVID-19. CDR3s include the opening cysteine and the closing phenylalanine or tryptophan. A D gene is named only where the DNA matches it firmly. Only part of the rows carry a size: once, few, many, or a class if the clone is expanded.

CDR3	DNA	J	size	V	D
CASSLAGGGNYGYTF	TGTGCCAGCAGCTTAGCAGGCGGGGGTAACTATGGCTACACCTTC	TRBJ1-2	once	TRBV11-2	.
CAWGRQGEQPQHF	TGTGCCTGGGGAAGACAGGGAGAACAGCCCCAGCATTTT	TRBJ1-5	.	TRBV30	TRBD1
CASSTSGIYNEQFF	TGTGCCAGCAGCACTAGCGGGATATACAATGAGCAGTTCTTC	TRBJ2-1	.	TRBV7-6	TRBD2
CASSQGTLAGVKETQYF	TGTGCCAGCAGCCAAGGGACCCTAGCGGGAGTTAAGGAGACCCAGTACTTC	TRBJ2-5	.	TRBV3-1/TRBV3-2	TRBD2
CASSLETGRRGYTF	TGTGCCAGCAGCTTGGAGACAGGGAGACGTGGCTACACCTTC	TRBJ1-2	.	TRBV7-9	TRBD1
CASSQDLQNQETQYF	TGTGCCAGCAGCCAAGATCTACAGAACCAAGAGACCCAGTACTTC	TRBJ2-5	.	TRBV3-1/TRBV3-2	.
CASSLSPDRATSGRANEQFF	TGTGCCAGCAGTTTATCCCCCGACAGGGCGACTAGCGGGAGGGCCAATGAGCAGTTCTTC	TRBJ2-1	.	TRBV27	TRBD2
CATANRNTEAFF	TGTGCCACCGCCAACAGGAACACTGAAGCTTTCTTT	TRBJ1-1	.	TRBV24-1	.
CASSPHGQGEAFF	TGTGCCAGCAGTCCCCACGGGCAGGGAGAAGCTTTCTTT	TRBJ1-1	.	TRBV6-5	.
CAISGSGGVQIADTQYF	TGTGCCATAAGTGGAAGCGGGGGGGTACAGATAGCAGATACGCAGTATTTT	TRBJ2-3	.	TRBV10-3	TRBD2
CASSYVGGNTEAFF	TGTGCCAGCAGCTACGTCGGGGGGAACACTGAAGCTTTCTTT	TRBJ1-1	.	TRBV11-2	.
CASSLAIGYTEAFF	TGTGCCAGCAGCTTGGCAATCGGGTACACTGAAGCTTTCTTT	TRBJ1-1	once	TRBV5-1	.
CAITRRGGTDTQYF	TGTGCCATCACTCGCCGCGGGGGCACAGATACGCAGTATTTT	TRBJ2-3	.	TRBV10-3	.
CASSLVWGQGEETQYF	TGTGCCAGCAGCTTAGTCTGGGGGCAGGGAGAAGAGACCCAGTACTTC	TRBJ2-5	.	TRBV7-9	.
CAIRGQGSNQPQHF	TGTGCCATCAGAGGACAGGGGAGCAATCAGCCCCAGCATTTT	TRBJ1-5	few	TRBV10-3	TRBD1
CASSLLGADTEAFF	TGCGCCAGCAGCTTGCTGGGGGCGGACACTGAAGCTTTCTTT	TRBJ1-1	.	TRBV5-1	.